This T cell receptor beta chain was recovered during a study of T cells after yellow fever vaccination. Study-wide results and caveats: Weaker overall was a secondary response that nonetheless peaked faster, on day 5 versus 15.

MiXCR was run by TCRdb on the 5' RACE reads, yielding one entry per CDR3 protein. The sample lists approximately 510,000 distinct CDR3 sequences, just over 20% seen once, with roughly a sixth in the top ten. The junction had 8 bases not matched to a gene; V was cut back by 6 bases and J by 5 bases. Per the germline V gene, CDR1 is KGHSH and CDR2 is LQKENI. This CDR3 spans 14 amino acids. A remark on this clonotype: The antigen remains undetermined.

The sample in question was PBMCs, obtained approximately 20 days after the first yellow fever vaccination. The TCR comes from a man aged 18-30 years who received the YFV17D yellow fever vaccine. This chain uses TRBV18 with TRBJ2-7, with TRBD1 identical over 9 bases. The CDR3 coding sequence is TGTGCCAGCTCCCCGGGGGACAGGGACCACGAGCAGTACTTC. Amino acids: CASSPGDRDHEQYF.